This TCR beta chain was sequenced during a study of beta chain features in type 1 diabetes. Naive, central memory, regulatory and stem cell-like memory cells within the CD4+ compartment were sorted using CD45RO/CCR7/CD25/CD127/CD95/CD27. Expressed TCRB transcripts were sequenced, since all the RNA that had been isolated was reverse transcribed. Method: immunoSEQ multiplex PCR; TCRdb's copy keeps in-frame clones and lacks some. This sample yields hundreds of thousands of clones, of which about 15% are seen a single time; 0.03% to 0.04% belongs to the top ten. This clone was picked up a small number of times. CDR3 length equals 16 residues. The ends lost 4 bases at V and 0 bases at J; junction bases unmatched: 7. CDR1 is SGHNT and CDR2 is YYREEE in the germline V gene (reference sequence).

The TCR was taken from a man aged 30 to 45 in good health. Specimen: naive CD4+ T cells from blood. The V call is TRBV5-4, the J call TRBJ2-1; 7 bases line up with TRBD2. The CDR3 coding sequence is TGTGCCAGCAGCCCTGGGGTAGCGGGCTCCTACAATGAGCAGTTCTTC. The encoded protein is CASSPGVAGSYNEQFF.